This T cell receptor beta chain was profiled in a study of CD8+CD57+ T cells in acquired aplastic anemia. Study in general: Sorted CD4+ and CD8+ cells yielded roughly 3 ug of DNA on average.

V lost 0 bases and J lost 7, with 14 bases in between. CDR1 is SGHRS, CDR2 YFSETQ, per germline. The CDR3 sequence is 14 residues long. Investigators profiled TCR beta VDJ and CDR3 from genomic DNA template. Each CDR3 protein gets one entry after TCRdb re-called the reads with MiXCR. The sample records approximately 180,000 distinct CDR3 sequences, around half being singletons. Before being chosen for sequencing, patients had shown CD8+CD57+ cell expansion by flow cytometry. Notes on this clonotype: As yet, its antigen is unknown.

Study-wide results and caveats: Patient and control CD8+ Simpson's diversity was not significantly different. Patients and controls turned out to have twenty-nine CD8+ CDR3 sequences in common.

The TCR sequence derives from a human donor with aplastic anemia. The sample consisted of sorted CD4+, CD8+, or CD8+CD57+ T cells (not recorded which) from PBMCs. This chain links TRBV5-1 with TRBJ2-7; D gene ambiguous. CDR3 DNA sequence: TGCGCCAGCAGCTTGGGATCGGCCTTGGTGGAGCAGTACTTC. Residues: CASSLGSALVEQYF.